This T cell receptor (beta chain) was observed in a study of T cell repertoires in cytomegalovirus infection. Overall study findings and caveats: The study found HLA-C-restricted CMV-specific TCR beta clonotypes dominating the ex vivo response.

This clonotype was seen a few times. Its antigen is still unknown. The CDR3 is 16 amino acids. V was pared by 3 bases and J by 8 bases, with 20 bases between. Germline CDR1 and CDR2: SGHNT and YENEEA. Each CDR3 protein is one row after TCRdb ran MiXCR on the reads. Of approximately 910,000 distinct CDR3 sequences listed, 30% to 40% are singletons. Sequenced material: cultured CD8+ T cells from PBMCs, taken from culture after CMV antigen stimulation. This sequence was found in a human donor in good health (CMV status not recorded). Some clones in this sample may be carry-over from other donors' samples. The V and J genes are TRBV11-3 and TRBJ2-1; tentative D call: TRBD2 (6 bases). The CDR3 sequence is CASSFSRLGSFDEQFF. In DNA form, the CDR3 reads TGTGCCAGCAGCTTCTCTAGACTAGGCAGCTTCGATGAGCAGTTCTTC.